The present TCR beta chain was sequenced within a study of T cells in Graves' hyperthyroidism and ophthalmopathy. Active moderate-to-severe ophthalmopathy, Clinical Activity Score at least 3, NOSPECS at least 4, under 3 months' duration. Exclusion of patients followed from uncontrolled infection, other autoimmune disease, pregnancy or lactation. PBMCs were obtained from over 8.5 ml fresh peripheral blood. This CDR3 contains 16 residues. Looked up from germline, CDR1 is MGHRA and CDR2 is YSYEKL. Amplified TCR beta CDR3 regions derived from RNA transcripts. First-round RT-PCR of the TCR CDR3 relied on the HTBI primer set. Each CDR3 protein gets one entry after TCRdb re-called the multiplex PCR reads with MiXCR. The sample lists fewer than 450,000 distinct CDR3 sequences, around 15% seen once, with approximately 20% in the top ten. The table lists this clonotype with a few counts. One end of the junction varies from germline; a read error may be responsible.

The clonotype originates from a woman aged 60 to 75 with Graves' ophthalmopathy. V usage is TRBV4-1 and J usage is TRBJ2-5; TRBD2 aligns across 9 bases. Material: blood. The DNA for the CDR3 is TGCGCCAGCAGCCAAAGGGCGGGAGGGGACCAGGAGACCCAGTACTTC. Encoded protein: CASSQRAGGDQETQYF.